A selection of T cell receptor beta chains follows, all from one sample in a study of blood T cell repertoires in COVID-19. Using immunoSEQ multiplex PCR, the repertoire was profiled, and TCRdb retains in-frame clones only, with some absent. The table includes about 170,000 clones, 79% detected once. Sequenced: PBMCs or T cells enriched from blood (not recorded which). These receptors were collected from a woman aged 70-85 years in a cohort exposed to, infected with or recovered from COVID-19 (not recorded which). Both conserved end residues are part of each CDR3. The order of the fields is CDR3 length, J gene, V gene, CDR3 protein.

length: 13; J: TRBJ1-1; V: TRBV2; CDR3: CASFWDSATEAFF
length: 12; J: TRBJ1-2; V: TRBV7-2; CDR3: CASSLLSAGYTF
length: 18; J: TRBJ2-3; V: TRBV11-2; CDR3: CASSLDRGLALSTDTQYF
length: 13; J: TRBJ1-3; V: TRBV3-1/TRBV3-2; CDR3: CASSQGDRNTIYF
length: 14; J: TRBJ2-7; V: TRBV11-3; CDR3: CASSRAGNSYEQYF
length: 16; J: TRBJ1-4; V: TRBV5-4; CDR3: CASSPGGAGGNEKLFF
length: 16; J: TRBJ1-3; V: TRBV5-5; CDR3: CASSLVGGAQGNTIYF
length: 14; J: TRBJ2-7; V: TRBV18; CDR3: CASSPFGQGGEQYF
length: 13; J: TRBJ1-3; V: TRBV18; CDR3: CASSPREGNTIYF
length: 14; J: TRBJ2-4; V: TRBV7-2; CDR3: CASSLGGTANIQYF
length: 15; J: TRBJ1-3; V: TRBV6-6; CDR3: CASSYTAGVGNTIYF
length: 14; J: TRBJ2-3; V: TRBV6-6; CDR3: CASSTLTYRDTQYF
length: 16; J: TRBJ1-3; V: TRBV7-3; CDR3: CARRITDSCSGNTIYF
length: 12; J: TRBJ1-2; V: TRBV29-1; CDR3: CSVGSGNYGYTF
length: 16; J: TRBJ2-7; V: TRBV20-1; CDR3: CSASRYGQGVSYEQYF
length: 13; J: TRBJ1-1; V: TRBV19; CDR3: CAIGDRGNTEAFF
length: 16; J: TRBJ2-7; V: TRBV14; CDR3: CASSQVGRASSYEQYF
length: 15; J: TRBJ1-1; V: TRBV28; CDR3: CASSPMDRMNTEAFF
length: 18; J: TRBJ2-3; V: TRBV4-3; CDR3: CASSQDSGRVGWTDTQYF
length: 13; J: TRBJ1-6; V: TRBV11-3; CDR3: CASRDRGNSPLHF
length: 14; J: TRBJ2-7; V: TRBV19; CDR3: CASSIGPGAYEQYF
length: 14; J: TRBJ2-1; V: TRBV7-8; CDR3: CASSLIAGYNEQFF
length: 14; J: TRBJ2-7; V: TRBV19; CDR3: CASSRGTYSYEQYF
length: 15; J: TRBJ1-1; V: TRBV27; CDR3: CASSLGARGNTEAFF
length: 17; J: TRBJ2-3; V: TRBV9; CDR3: CASSVGKGLADTDTQYF
length: 15; J: TRBJ2-1; V: TRBV7-3; CDR3: CASSQGLAGGSGQFF
length: 15; J: TRBJ1-1; V: TRBV6-2/TRBV6-3; CDR3: CASSSPGQGSTEAFF
length: 13; J: TRBJ2-5; V: TRBV11-2; CDR3: CASSLRGRGTQYF
length: 15; J: TRBJ2-1; V: TRBV18; CDR3: CASSPTETPTDEQFF
length: 13; J: TRBJ2-2; V: TRBV25-1; CDR3: CASSELPPGELFF
length: 15; J: TRBJ2-7; V: TRBV11-1; CDR3: CASSQGLAGVYEQYF
length: 16; J: TRBJ2-5; V: TRBV4-1; CDR3: CASSQVWAGGEETQYF
length: 17; J: TRBJ2-1; V: TRBV5-1; CDR3: CASSLGVLRQGALEQFF
length: 16; J: TRBJ2-1; V: TRBV28; CDR3: CASSLPPLAGVNEQFF
length: 16; J: TRBJ2-7; V: TRBV10-3; CDR3: CAISETGQGGIYEQYF
length: 13; J: TRBJ2-7; V: TRBV28; CDR3: CASSLGGQYEQYF
length: 11; J: TRBJ2-5; V: TRBV6-2/TRBV6-3; CDR3: CASSTGETQYF